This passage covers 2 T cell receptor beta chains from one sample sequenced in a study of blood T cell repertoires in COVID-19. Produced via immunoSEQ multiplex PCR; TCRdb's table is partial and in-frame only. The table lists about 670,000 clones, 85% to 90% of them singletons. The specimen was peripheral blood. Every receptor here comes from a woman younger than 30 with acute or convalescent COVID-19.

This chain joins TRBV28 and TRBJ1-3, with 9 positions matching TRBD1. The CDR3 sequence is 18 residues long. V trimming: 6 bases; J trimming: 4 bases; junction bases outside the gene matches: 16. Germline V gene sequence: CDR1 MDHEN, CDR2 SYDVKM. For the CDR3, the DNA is TGTGCCAGCAGCCTCCTGCCCCCGGGACAGGGAACCGGAAACACCATATATTTT. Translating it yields CASSLLPPGQGTGNTIYF.

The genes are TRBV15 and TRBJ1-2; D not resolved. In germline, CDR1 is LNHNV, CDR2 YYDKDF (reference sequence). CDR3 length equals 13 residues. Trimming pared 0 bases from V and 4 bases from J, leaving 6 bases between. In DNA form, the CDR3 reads TGTGCCACCAGCAGAGAGGGCAGCTATGGCTACACCTTC. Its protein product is CATSREGSYGYTF.